This T cell receptor beta chain emerged from a study of CXCR3-negative and CXCR3-positive naive CD8 T cells. Whole-study results and caveats: Higher TRB CDR3 hydrophobicity marked CXCR3-positive naive cells relative to CXCR3-negative naive cells. Diversity was high in both naive subsets and much lower in memory cells. Comparison of naive CXCR3-negative and CXCR3-positive cells revealed similar TRBV-TRBJ usage, while memory cells differed. It was found that naive subsets had comparable surface CD5, and TCR strength was inferred from TRB CDR3 properties.

Germline loops: CDR1 SQVTM, CDR2 ANQGSEA. This CDR3 contains 12 residues. Through 5' RACE with UMI labels, the TRB cDNA libraries were prepared. From its re-call of the 5' RACE reads, TCRdb lists each CDR3 protein once, without DNA. With tens of thousands of distinct CDR3 sequences in the sample, the ten largest clones hold 0.55% to 0.85%. Note on this clonotype: As yet, its antigen is unknown.

The TCR sequence derives from a human donor in good health. Some clones in this sample may be carry-over from other donors' samples. The J gene is TRBJ1-1, the V gene TRBV29-1. Sequenced input: naive CXCR3+ CD8+ T cells from blood. Subset specified: CD45RO-CCR7+CD27+CD95- naive CD8+ T cells expressing CXCR3 (TNR3+). The CDR3 spells CSVAKMNTEAFF.